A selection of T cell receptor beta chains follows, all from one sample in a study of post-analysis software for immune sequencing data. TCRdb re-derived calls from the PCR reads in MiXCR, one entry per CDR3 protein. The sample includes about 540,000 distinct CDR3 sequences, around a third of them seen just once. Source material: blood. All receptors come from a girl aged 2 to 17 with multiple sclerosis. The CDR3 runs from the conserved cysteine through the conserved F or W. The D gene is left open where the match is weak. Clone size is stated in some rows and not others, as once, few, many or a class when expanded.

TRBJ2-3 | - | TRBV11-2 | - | CASSPVVGGRTDTQYF | TGTGCCAGCAGCCCTGTCGTGGGGGGGCGCACAGATACGCAGTATTTT
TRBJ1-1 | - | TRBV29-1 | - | CSVANSGTEAFF | TGCAGCGTCGCAAACAGTGGCACTGAAGCTTTCTTT
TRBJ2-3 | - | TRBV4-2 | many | CASSQGDSPQTDTQYF | TGTGCCAGCAGCCAAGGGGACTCCCCTCAGACAGATACGCAGTATTTT
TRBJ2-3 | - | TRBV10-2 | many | CASRSDTQYF | TGCGCTTCCCGAAGCGATACGCAGTATTTT
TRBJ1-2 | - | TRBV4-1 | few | CASSQGSGNYGYTF | TGCGCCAGCAGCCAAGGGTCAGGGAACTATGGCTACACCTTC
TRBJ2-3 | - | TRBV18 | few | CASSQGTGLTDTQYF | TGTGCCAGCTCACAAGGGACTGGACTCACAGATACGCAGTATTTT
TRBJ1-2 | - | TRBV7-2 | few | CASSLVGWGRRYGYTF | TGTGCCAGCAGCTTAGTCGGCTGGGGGCGCCGGTATGGCTACACCTTC
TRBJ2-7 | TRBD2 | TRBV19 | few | CASSRRAGNEQYF | TGTGCCAGTAGTCGCCGAGCGGGGAATGAGCAGTACTTC
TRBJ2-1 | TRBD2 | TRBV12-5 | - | CASGLPLAGKREQFF | TGTGCTAGTGGTTTGCCCCTAGCGGGGAAGCGTGAGCAGTTCTTC
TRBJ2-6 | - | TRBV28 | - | CASYPTVILSGANVLTF | TGTGCCAGCTACCCTACAGTGATTCTCTCTGGGGCCAACGTCCTGACTTTC
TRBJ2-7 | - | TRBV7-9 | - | CASSFFGGEQYF | TGTGCCAGCAGCTTCTTCGGGGGCGAGCAGTACTTC
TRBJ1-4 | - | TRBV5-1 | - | CASSLTGKLNEKLFF | TGCGCCAGCAGCTTGACCGGGAAACTTAATGAAAAACTGTTTTTT
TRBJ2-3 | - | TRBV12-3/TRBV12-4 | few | CASSLGTGDTDTQYF | TGTGCCAGCAGTTTAGGGACGGGTGACACAGATACGCAGTATTTT
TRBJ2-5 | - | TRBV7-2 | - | CASSSSWTQYF | TGTGCCAGCAGCTCCAGTTGGACCCAGTACTTC
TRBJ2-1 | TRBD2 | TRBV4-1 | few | CASSQEGLASNEQFF | TGCGCCAGCAGCCAGGAAGGACTAGCCTCCAATGAGCAGTTCTTC
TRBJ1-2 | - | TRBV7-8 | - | CASSFMGGGNYGHTF | TGTGCCAGCAGCTTCATGGGGGGCGGGAACTATGGCCACACCTTC